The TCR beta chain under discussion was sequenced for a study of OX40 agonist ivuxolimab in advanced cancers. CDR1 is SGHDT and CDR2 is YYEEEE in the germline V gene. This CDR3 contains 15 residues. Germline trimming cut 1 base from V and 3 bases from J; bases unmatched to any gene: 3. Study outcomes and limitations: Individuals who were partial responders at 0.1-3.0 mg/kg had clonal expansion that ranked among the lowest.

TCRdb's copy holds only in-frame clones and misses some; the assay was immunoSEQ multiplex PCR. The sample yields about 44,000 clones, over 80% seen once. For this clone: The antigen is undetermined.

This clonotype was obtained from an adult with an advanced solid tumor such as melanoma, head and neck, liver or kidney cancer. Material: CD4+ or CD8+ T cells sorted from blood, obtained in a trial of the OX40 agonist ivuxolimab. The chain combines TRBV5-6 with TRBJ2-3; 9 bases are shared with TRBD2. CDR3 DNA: TGTGCCAGCAGCTTGAGCCTAGCGGGAACAGATACGCAGTATTTT. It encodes CASSLSLAGTDTQYF.